The sequence of this T cell receptor beta chain was determined in a study of blood T cell repertoires in COVID-19. The overall study: The cDNA or gDNA used as material had been derived from T cells, B-cell-depleted T cells, or PBMCs.

CDR1 and CDR2 from the germline V gene are SGHNT and YENEEA. CDR3 length: 13 residues. V was clipped by 4 bases and J by 4 bases; unmatched bases: 3. A single count supports this clone. Only in-frame clones appear in the TCRdb table, and some are missing; sequencing was by immunoSEQ multiplex PCR. Among roughly 170,000 clones listed, approximately 79% were seen once. The origin of this receptor is a woman older than 75 with acute or convalescent COVID-19. The chain links TRBV11-3 to TRBJ2-7; 8 nucleotides align to TRBD1. What was sequenced was peripheral blood. The CDR3 sequence: CASSSGQGYEQYF. The CDR3 DNA reads as TGTGCCAGCAGCTCAGGACAGGGATACGAGCAGTACTTC.